This T cell receptor (beta chain) stems from a study of T cell repertoires in cytomegalovirus infection. Study context: Public TCR beta signatures marked donors with CMV infection and the matching HLA.

V lost 3 bases to trimming and J lost 10 bases, with 15 bases between them. Germline V CDR1 and CDR2: SGHVT, SQSDAQ. The length of the CDR3 is 13 residues. Study results and limitations: The cumulative frequency of public TCR beta families distinguished individuals who carried CMV together with the relevant HLA.

One entry per CDR3 protein, called by TCRdb with MiXCR from the reads. The sample has hundreds of thousands of distinct CDR3 sequences, about 9.1% seen once. This clonotype was seen a handful of times. Its antigen is as yet unknown. The sequenced sample was PBMCs. The receptor comes from a human donor in good health (CMV status not recorded). Some clones in this sample may be carry-over from other donors' samples. The J gene is TRBJ1-1, the V gene TRBV7-4, with D possibly matching TRBD1 (5 bases). The CDR3 nucleotides are TGTGCCAGCAGCTTGGGTACAGGAGTAGGAGCTTTCTTT. Translation: CASSLGTGVGAFF.